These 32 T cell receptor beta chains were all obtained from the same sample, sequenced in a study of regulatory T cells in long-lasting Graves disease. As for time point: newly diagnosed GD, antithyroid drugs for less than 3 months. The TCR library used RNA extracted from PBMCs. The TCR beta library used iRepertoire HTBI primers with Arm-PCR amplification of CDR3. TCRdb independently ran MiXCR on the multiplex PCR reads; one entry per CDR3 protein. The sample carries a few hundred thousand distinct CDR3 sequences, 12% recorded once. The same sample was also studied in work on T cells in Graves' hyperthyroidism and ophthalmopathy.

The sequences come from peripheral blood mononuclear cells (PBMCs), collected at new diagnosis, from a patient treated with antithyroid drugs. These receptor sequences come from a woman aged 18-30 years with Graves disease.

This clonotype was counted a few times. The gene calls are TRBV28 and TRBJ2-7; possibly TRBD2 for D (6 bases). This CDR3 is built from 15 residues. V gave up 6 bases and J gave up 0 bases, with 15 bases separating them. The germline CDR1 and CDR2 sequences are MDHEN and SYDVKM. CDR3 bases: TGTGCCAGCAGCCGACTTAGCGGCAGCTCCTACGAGCAGTACTTC. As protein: CASSRLSGSSYEQYF.

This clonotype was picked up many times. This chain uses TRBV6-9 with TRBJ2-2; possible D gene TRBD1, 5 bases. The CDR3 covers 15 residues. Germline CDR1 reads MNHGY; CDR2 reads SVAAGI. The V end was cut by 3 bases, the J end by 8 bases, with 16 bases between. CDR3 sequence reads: CASSYRAEGAGELFF. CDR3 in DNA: TGTGCCAGCAGTTACAGGGCCGAAGGCGCTGGGGAGCTGTTTTTT.

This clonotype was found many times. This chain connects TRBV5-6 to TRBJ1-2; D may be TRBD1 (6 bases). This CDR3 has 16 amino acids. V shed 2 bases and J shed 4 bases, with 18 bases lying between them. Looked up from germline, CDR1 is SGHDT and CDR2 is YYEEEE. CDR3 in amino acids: CASSFRLKDRFYGYTF. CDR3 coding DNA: TGTGCCAGCAGCTTTCGTCTGAAGGACAGATTCTATGGCTACACCTTC.

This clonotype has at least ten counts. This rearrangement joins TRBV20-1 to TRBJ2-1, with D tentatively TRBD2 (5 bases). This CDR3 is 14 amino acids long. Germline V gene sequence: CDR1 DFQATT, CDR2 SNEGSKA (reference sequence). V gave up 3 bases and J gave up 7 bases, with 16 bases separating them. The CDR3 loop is CSASRRATANEQFF. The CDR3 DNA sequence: TGCAGTGCTAGTAGGCGGGCCACGGCGAATGAGCAGTTCTTC.

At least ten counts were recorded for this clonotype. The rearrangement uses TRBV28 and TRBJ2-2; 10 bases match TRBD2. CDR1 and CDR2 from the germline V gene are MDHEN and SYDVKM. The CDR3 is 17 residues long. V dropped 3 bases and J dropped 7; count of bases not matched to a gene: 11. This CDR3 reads CASSLGASGSTGGELFF. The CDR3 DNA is TGTGCCAGCAGTTTGGGGGCTAGCGGGAGTACCGGCGGGGAGCTGTTTTTT.

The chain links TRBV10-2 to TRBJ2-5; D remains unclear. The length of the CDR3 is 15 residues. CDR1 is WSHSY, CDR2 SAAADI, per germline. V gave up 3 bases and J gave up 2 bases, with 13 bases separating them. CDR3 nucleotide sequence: TGCGCCAGCAGTGACCAGCTAGGGAATCAAGAGACCCAGTACTTC. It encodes CASSDQLGNQETQYF.

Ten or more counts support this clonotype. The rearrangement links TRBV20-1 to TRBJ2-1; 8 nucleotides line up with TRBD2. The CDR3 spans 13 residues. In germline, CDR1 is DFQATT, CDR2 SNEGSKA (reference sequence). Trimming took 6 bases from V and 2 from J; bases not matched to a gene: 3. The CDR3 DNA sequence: TGCAGTGCGAGCGGGAGCGCCTACAATGAGCAGTTCTTC. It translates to CSASGSAYNEQFF.

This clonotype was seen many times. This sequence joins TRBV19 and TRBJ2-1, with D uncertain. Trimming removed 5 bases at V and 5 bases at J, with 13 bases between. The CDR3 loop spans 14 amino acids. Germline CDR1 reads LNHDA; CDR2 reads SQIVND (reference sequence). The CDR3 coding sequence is TGTGCCAGTAGTTTTGGACCGGCGGACAATGAGCAGTTCTTC. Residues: CASSFGPADNEQFF.

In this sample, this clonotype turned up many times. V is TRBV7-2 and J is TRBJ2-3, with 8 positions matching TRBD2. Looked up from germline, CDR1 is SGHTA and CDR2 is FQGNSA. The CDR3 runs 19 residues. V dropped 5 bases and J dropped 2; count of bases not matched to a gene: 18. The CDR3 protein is CASSPGGGQDTVYTDTQYF. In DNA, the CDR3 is TGTGCCAGCAGCCCCGGGGGGGGTCAGGACACGGTGTACACAGATACGCAGTATTTT.

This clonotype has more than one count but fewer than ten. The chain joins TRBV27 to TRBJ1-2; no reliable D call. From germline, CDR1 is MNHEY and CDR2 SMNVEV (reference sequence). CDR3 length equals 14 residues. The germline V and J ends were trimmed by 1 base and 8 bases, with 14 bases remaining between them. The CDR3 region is CASSLLVEGGGYTF. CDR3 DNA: TGTGCCAGCAGTTTATTGGTGGAGGGAGGAGGCTACACCTTC.

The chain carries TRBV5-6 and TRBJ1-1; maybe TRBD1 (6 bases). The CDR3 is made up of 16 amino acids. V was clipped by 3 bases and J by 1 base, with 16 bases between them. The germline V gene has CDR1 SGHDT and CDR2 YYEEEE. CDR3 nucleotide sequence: TGTGCCAGCAGCTGGATAGACGGACAGCCGAACACTGAAGCTTTCTTT. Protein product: CASSWIDGQPNTEAFF. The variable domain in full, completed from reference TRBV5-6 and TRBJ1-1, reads DAGVTQSPTHLIKTRGQQVTLRCSPKSGHDTVSWYQQALGQGPQFIFQYYEEEERQRGNFPDRFSGHQFPNYSSELNVNALLLGDSALYLCASSWIDGQPNTEAFFGQGTRLTVV.

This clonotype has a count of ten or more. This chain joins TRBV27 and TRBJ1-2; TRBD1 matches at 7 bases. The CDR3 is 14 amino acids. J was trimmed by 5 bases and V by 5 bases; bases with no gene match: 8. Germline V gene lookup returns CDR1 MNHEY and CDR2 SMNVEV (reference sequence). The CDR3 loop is CASSLSGTEYGYTF. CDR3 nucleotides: TGTGCCAGCAGTCTCTCCGGGACAGAGTATGGCTACACCTTC.

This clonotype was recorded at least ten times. CDR3 in amino acids: CSGLGTGDYYGYTF. The CDR3 DNA sequence: TGCAGCGGCCTCGGGACAGGGGATTACTATGGCTACACCTTC. This chain uses TRBV29-1 with TRBJ1-2, with TRBD1 identical over 10 bases. The CDR3 runs 14 residues. CDR1 and CDR2 from the germline V gene are SQVTM and ANQGSEA. J gave up 3 bases and V 7 bases, and 8 bases lay outside the gene matches.

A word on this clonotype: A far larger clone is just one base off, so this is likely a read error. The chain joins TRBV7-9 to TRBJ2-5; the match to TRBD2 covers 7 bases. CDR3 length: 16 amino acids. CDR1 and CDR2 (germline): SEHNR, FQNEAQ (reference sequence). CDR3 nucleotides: TGTGCCAGCAGCTTAGCGGCCCAGCGGGGCCAAGAGACCCGGTACTTC. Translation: CASSLAAQRGQETRYF.

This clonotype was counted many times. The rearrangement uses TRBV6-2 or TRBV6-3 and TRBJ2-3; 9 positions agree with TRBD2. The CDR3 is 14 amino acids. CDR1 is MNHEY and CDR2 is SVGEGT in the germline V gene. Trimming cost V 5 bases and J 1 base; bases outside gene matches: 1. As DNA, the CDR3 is TGTGCCAGCAGTAGACTAGCGGGCACAGATACGCAGTATTTT. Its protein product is CASSRLAGTDTQYF.

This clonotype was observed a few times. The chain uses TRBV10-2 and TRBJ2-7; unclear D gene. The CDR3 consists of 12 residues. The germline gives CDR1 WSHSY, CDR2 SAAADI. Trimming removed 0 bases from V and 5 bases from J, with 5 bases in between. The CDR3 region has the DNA TGCGCCAGCAGTGAGTCGGCAAACGAGCAGTACTTC. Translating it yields CASSESANEQYF.

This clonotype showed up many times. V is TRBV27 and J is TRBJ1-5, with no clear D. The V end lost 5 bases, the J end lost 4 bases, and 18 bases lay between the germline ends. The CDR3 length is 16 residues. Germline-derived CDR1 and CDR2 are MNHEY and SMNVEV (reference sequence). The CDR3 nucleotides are TGTGCCAGCAGTGAGCAGTCAGCAGGAAGAAATCAGCCCCAGCATTTT. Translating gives CASSEQSAGRNQPQHF.

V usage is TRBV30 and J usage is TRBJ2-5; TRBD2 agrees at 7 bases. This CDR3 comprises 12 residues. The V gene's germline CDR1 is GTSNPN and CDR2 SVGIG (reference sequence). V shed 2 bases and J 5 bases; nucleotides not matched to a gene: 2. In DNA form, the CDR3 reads TGTGCCTGGAGTACCGGGGGGGAGACCCAGTACTTC. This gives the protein CAWSTGGETQYF.

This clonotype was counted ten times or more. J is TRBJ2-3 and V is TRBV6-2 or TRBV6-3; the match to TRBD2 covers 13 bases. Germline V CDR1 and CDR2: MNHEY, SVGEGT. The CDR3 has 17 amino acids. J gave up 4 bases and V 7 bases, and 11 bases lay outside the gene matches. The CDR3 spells CASTGTSGAVGADTQYF. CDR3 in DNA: TGTGCCAGCACCGGGACTAGCGGGGCGGTAGGGGCAGATACGCAGTATTTT.

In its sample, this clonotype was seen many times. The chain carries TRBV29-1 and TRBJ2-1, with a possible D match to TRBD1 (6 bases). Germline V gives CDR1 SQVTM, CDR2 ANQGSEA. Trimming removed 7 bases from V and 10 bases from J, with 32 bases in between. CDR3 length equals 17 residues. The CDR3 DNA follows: TGCAGCGCCGGCCAGCTCGAGACCGGGACACCTCTGCGCGAGCAGTTCTTC. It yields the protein CSAGQLETGTPLREQFF.

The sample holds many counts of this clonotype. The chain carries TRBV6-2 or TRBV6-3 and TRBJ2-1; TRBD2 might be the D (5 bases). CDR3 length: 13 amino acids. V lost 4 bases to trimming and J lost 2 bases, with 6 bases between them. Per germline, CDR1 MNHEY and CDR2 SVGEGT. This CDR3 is CASSLEAYNEQFF. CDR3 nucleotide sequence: TGTGCCAGCAGTTTGGAGGCCTACAATGAGCAGTTCTTC.

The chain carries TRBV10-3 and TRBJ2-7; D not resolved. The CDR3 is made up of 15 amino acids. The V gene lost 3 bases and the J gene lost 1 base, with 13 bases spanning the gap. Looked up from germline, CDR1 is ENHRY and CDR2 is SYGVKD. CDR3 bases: TGTGCCATCAGTGATGTGATGGTTTCTTCCTACGAGCAGTACGTC. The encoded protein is CAISDVMVSSYEQYV.

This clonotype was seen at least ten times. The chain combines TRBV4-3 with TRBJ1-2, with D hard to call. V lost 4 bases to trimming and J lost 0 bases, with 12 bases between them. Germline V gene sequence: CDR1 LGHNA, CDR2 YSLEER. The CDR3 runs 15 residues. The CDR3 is CASSRHPGANYGYTF. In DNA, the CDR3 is TGCGCCAGCAGCCGGCACCCTGGAGCTAACTATGGCTACACCTTC.

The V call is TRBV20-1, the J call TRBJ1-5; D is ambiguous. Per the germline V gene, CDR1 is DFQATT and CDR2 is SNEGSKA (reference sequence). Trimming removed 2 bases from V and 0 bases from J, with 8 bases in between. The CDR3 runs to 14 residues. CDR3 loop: CSARHSYSNQPQHF. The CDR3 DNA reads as TGCAGTGCTAGACACTCCTATAGCAATCAGCCCCAGCATTTT.

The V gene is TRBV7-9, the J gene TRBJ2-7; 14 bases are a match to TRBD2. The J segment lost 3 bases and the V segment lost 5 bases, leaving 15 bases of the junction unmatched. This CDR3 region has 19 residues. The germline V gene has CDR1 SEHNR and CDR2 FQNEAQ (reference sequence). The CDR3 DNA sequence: TGTGCCAGCAGCGGCACCCGACTAGCGGGAGGGAAATTCTACTACGAGCAGTACTTC. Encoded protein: CASSGTRLAGGKFYYEQYF.

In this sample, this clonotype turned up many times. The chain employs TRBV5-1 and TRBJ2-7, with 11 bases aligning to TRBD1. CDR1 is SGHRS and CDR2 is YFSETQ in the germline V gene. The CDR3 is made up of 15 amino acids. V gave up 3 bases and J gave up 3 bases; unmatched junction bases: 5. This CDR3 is CASSWGQGVFYEQYV. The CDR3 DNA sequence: TGCGCCAGCAGCTGGGGACAGGGGGTCTTCTACGAGCAGTACGTC.

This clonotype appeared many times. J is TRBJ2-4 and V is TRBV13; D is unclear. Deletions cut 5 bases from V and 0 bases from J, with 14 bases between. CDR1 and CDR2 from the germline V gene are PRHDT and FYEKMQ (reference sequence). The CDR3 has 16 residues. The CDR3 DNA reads TGTGCCAGCAGCAGCAGTTCTGGTTTAGCCAAAAACATTCAGTACTTC. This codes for CASSSSSGLAKNIQYF. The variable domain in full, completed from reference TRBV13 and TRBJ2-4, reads AAGVIQSPRHLIKEKRETATLKCYPIPRHDTVYWYQQGPGQDPQFLISFYEKMQSDKGSIPDRFSAQQFSDYHSELNMSSLELGDSALYFCASSSSSGLAKNIQYFGAGTRLSVL.

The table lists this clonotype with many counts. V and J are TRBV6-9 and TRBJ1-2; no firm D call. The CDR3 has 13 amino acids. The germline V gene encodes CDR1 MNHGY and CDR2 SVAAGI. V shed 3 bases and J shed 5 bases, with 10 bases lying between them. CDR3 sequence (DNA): TGTGCCAGCAGTTACAATAGGGTTTATGGCTACACCTTC. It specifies CASSYNRVYGYTF.

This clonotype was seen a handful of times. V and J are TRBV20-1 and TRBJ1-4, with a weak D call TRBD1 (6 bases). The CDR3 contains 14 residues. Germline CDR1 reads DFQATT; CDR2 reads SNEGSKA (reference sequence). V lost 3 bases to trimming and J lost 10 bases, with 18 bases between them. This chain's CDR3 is CSASPPTGRGKLFF. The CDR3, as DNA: TGCAGTGCTAGCCCCCCGACAGGACGAGGAAAACTGTTTTTT.

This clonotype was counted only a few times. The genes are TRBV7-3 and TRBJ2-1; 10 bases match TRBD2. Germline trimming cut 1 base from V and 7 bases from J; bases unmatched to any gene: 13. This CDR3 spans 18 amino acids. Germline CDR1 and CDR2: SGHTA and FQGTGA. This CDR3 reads CASSLIPLRAGGQNEQFF. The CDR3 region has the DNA TGTGCCAGCAGCTTAATCCCATTGCGAGCGGGAGGGCAAAATGAGCAGTTCTTC.

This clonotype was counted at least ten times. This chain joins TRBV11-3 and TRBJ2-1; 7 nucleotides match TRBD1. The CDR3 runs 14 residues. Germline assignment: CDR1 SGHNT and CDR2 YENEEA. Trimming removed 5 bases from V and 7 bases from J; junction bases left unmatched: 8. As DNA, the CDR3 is TGTGCCAGCAGCCCCGAAAACAGGGGTAATGAGCAGTTCTTC. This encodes CASSPENRGNEQFF.

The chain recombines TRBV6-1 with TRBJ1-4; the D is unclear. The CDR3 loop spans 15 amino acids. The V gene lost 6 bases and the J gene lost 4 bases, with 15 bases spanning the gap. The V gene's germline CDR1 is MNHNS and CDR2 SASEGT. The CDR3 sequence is CASSFPVRDNEKLFF. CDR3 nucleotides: TGTGCCAGCAGCTTCCCGGTCCGGGATAATGAAAAACTGTTTTTT.